One sample yielded the 31 T cell receptor beta chains listed below, sequenced in a study of blood T cell repertoires in COVID-19. Measured with immunoSEQ multiplex PCR; TCRdb has only the in-frame clones, and not every one. Here the sample spans approximately 490,000 clones, 75% to 90% being singletons. The sample comprised PBMCs or T cells enriched from blood (not recorded which). All receptors derive from a woman between 18 and 30 years old who had recovered from COVID-19.

The gene calls are TRBV5-1 and TRBJ1-1; 9 nucleotides agree with TRBD1. Germline trimming cut 2 bases from V and 3 bases from J; bases unmatched to any gene: 5. This CDR3 spans 15 amino acids. Per the germline V gene, CDR1 is SGHRS and CDR2 is YFSETQ. Written as DNA, the CDR3 is TGCGCCAGCAGCTTCTCGGGACAGGGCTACACTGAAGCTTTCTTT. Residues: CASSFSGQGYTEAFF.

This chain joins TRBV4-2 and TRBJ2-2; TRBD2 matches 7 bases. The CDR3 covers 16 residues. Trimming removed 0 bases from V and 3 bases from J; junction bases left unmatched: 4. The germline CDR1 and CDR2 sequences are LGHNA and YNFKEQ. The CDR3 protein is CASSQESGGHTGELFF. DNA for the CDR3: TGTGCCAGCAGCCAAGAGTCGGGGGGTCACACCGGGGAGCTGTTTTTT.

This sequence joins TRBV6-5 and TRBJ1-2, with 8 bases that match TRBD1. Germline CDR1 MNHEY, CDR2 SVGAGI. V lost 4 bases, J lost 8 bases, and 6 bases stayed unmatched. The CDR3 is 13 residues long. This chain's CDR3 is CASSWDRRRGYTF. DNA of the CDR3: TGTGCCAGCAGTTGGGACAGGCGGAGGGGCTACACCTTC.

CDR3 protein: CASSDLDRGYTF. The CDR3 nucleotides are TGTGCCAGCAGTGACCTGGACAGAGGCTACACCTTC. This chain uses TRBV6-1 with TRBJ1-2; possibly TRBD1 for D (6 bases). Trimming pared 3 bases from V and 8 bases from J, leaving 10 bases between. Germline CDR1 is MNHNS and CDR2 is SASEGT. The CDR3 extends over 12 amino acids.

In DNA form, the CDR3 reads TGTGCCAGTAGTAGGGACAGGGGGCGGCTTACAGGCAATCAGCCCCAGCATTTT. It translates to CASSRDRGRLTGNQPQHF. V gene TRBV19 combines with J gene TRBJ1-5; 12 bases align to TRBD1. Germline V gene sequence: CDR1 LNHDA, CDR2 SQIVND (reference sequence). The junction had 9 bases not matched to a gene; V was cut back by 4 bases and J by 2 bases. CDR3 size: 18 residues.

The chain employs TRBV6-6 and TRBJ2-5; 14 positions match TRBD2. V trimming: 4 bases; J trimming: 3 bases; junction bases outside the gene matches: 4. In germline, CDR1 is MNHNY, CDR2 SVGAGI (reference sequence). The CDR3 loop spans 16 amino acids. The CDR3 loop is CASSLGLAGVEETQYF. DNA for the CDR3: TGTGCCAGCAGTTTGGGACTAGCGGGGGTGGAAGAGACCCAGTACTTC.

This chain connects TRBV5-1 to TRBJ1-4, with TRBD1 identical over 7 bases. Per the germline V gene, CDR1 is SGHRS and CDR2 is YFSETQ. The CDR3 is 14 amino acids. V was clipped by 4 bases and J by 5 bases; unmatched bases: 5. CDR3 nucleotides: TGCGCCAGCAGCCAGGGACAGCCGAATGAAAAACTGTTTTTT. Protein sequence: CASSQGQPNEKLFF.

In regard to this clone: This specimen includes other DNA sequences encoding the same CDR3. V usage is TRBV12-3 or TRBV12-4 and J usage is TRBJ2-7, with TRBD1 identical over 9 bases. The CDR3 covers 13 residues. V lost 2 bases to trimming and J lost 5 bases; unmatched junction nucleotides: 1. In DNA form, the CDR3 reads TGTGCCAGCAGTTTAAGGACAGGGGACGAGCAGTACTTC. This gives the protein CASSLRTGDEQYF.

Here the CDR3 reads CATTQEGQPQHF. The DNA for the CDR3 is TGTGCCACCACCCAGGAGGGACAGCCCCAGCATTTT. This chain connects TRBV19 to TRBJ1-5; D uncertain. Between the trimmed V and J ends, which lost 10 bases and 7 bases, there was a span of 14 bases. The CDR3 is made up of 12 amino acids. The germline gives CDR1 LNHDA, CDR2 SQIVND (reference sequence).

The chain links TRBV18 to TRBJ1-5; D is ambiguous. Germline CDR1 is KGHSH and CDR2 is LQKENI. This CDR3 has 13 residues. Trimming shortened V by 6 bases and J by 3 bases, and 9 bases separated the two germline ends. The CDR3 here is CASSYGSNQPQHF. The CDR3 DNA follows: TGTGCCAGCTCGTACGGGTCCAATCAGCCCCAGCATTTT.

This clone appeared a few times. The J gene is TRBJ2-1, the V gene TRBV10-1; the D gene is possibly TRBD2 (5 bases). CDR1 WNHNN and CDR2 SYGVQD come from the germline V gene (reference sequence). The CDR3 has 13 residues. V was pared by 3 bases and J by 7 bases, with 10 bases between. The DNA for the CDR3 is TGCGCCAGCAGTGACTCGTCGGGAAATGAGCAGTTCTTC. Its protein is CASSDSSGNEQFF.

This clone turned up a few times. The V gene is TRBV19, the J gene TRBJ1-5; 8 bases map to TRBD1. V trimming: 8 bases; J trimming: 4 bases; junction bases outside the gene matches: 4. The germline CDR1 and CDR2 sequences are LNHDA and SQIVND (reference sequence). The CDR3 contains 13 residues. CDR3 residues: CASARTGNQPQHF. The CDR3 DNA reads TGTGCCAGTGCTAGGACAGGGAATCAGCCCCAGCATTTT.

The chain combines TRBV24-1 with TRBJ1-3; D is undetermined. The CDR3 loop spans 13 amino acids. In germline, CDR1 is KGHDR, CDR2 SFDVKD. V was clipped by 8 bases and J by 0 bases, with 7 bases between them. The CDR3 sequence is CATMSGSGNTIYF. The CDR3 region has the DNA TGTGCCACCATGTCGGGCTCTGGAAACACCATATATTTT.

The chain carries TRBV9 and TRBJ2-5; D perhaps matches TRBD2 (7 bases). Trimming took off 0 bases at V and 4 bases at J, with 10 bases between the two ends. Per germline, CDR1 SGDLS and CDR2 YYNGEE. This CDR3 is 14 amino acids long. CDR3 amino acids: CASSVEGGRETQYF. CDR3 DNA: TGTGCCAGCAGCGTAGAGGGGGGGAGAGAGACCCAGTACTTC.

This sequence joins TRBV27 and TRBJ2-5; 15 bases are a match to TRBD2. The V and J ends lost 5 bases and 1 base, in that order; junction bases with no gene match: 5. The CDR3 extends over 17 amino acids. Germline CDR1 is MNHEY and CDR2 is SMNVEV (reference sequence). CDR3 loop: CASSGTSGGLPQETQYF. Written as DNA, the CDR3 is TGTGCCAGCAGTGGGACTAGCGGGGGGCTTCCCCAAGAGACCCAGTACTTC.

A single count supports this clone. The chain combines TRBV7-9 with TRBJ1-2; D uncertain. The CDR3 consists of 12 residues. V was trimmed by 3 bases and J by 7 bases, leaving 9 bases between them. Germline CDR1 SEHNR, CDR2 FQNEAQ (reference sequence). The CDR3: CASSLEVSGYTF. The CDR3 nucleotides read TGTGCCAGCAGCTTGGAGGTATCTGGCTACACCTTC.

The table lists this clone with many counts. The chain uses TRBV5-5 and TRBJ2-6; possibly TRBD2 for D (6 bases). The CDR3 length is 18 residues. Germline loops: CDR1 SGHKS, CDR2 YYEKEE (reference sequence). The germline V and J ends were trimmed by 7 bases and 0 bases, with 20 bases remaining between them. The CDR3 here is CASGIGGLLSSGANVLTF. CDR3 sequence (DNA): TGTGCCAGCGGTATCGGAGGGTTACTAAGCTCTGGGGCCAACGTCCTGACTTTC.

V gene TRBV5-5 combines with J gene TRBJ2-6, with 7 nucleotides matching TRBD1. The CDR3 spans 15 residues. Trimming removed 4 bases from V and 4 bases from J; junction bases left unmatched: 5. In germline, CDR1 is SGHKS, CDR2 YYEKEE (reference sequence). The CDR3 here is CASSPTGSGANVLTF. CDR3 nucleotide sequence: TGTGCCAGCAGCCCGACAGGGAGCGGGGCCAACGTCCTGACTTTC.

V gene TRBV5-6 combines with J gene TRBJ1-6; 7 bases line up with TRBD1. Germline V CDR1 and CDR2: SGHDT, YYEEEE. After removal of 2 bases from V and 4 bases from J, the junction contained 6 bases not matched to a gene. The CDR3 totals 16 residues. The CDR3 DNA is TGTGCCAGCAGCTTTGAGGGGGCTGTGTATAATTCACCCCTCCACTTT. Its protein is CASSFEGAVYNSPLHF.

The chain recombines TRBV7-7 with TRBJ2-2, with TRBD2 matching over 8 bases. V shed 3 bases, J shed 4 bases, and the junction held 4 bases outside the gene matches. Germline assignment: CDR1 SSHAT and CDR2 FNYEAQ (reference sequence). The CDR3 totals 15 residues. This chain's CDR3 is CASSLSGGATGELFF. The DNA of the CDR3 is TGTGCCAGCAGCTTGTCCGGGGGGGCCACCGGGGAGCTGTTTTTT.

The chain employs TRBV12-3 or TRBV12-4 and TRBJ1-6; D call uncertain. This CDR3 comprises 12 residues. V was trimmed by 3 bases and J by 6 bases, leaving 3 bases between them. This CDR3 reads CASSFFNSPLHF. In DNA, the CDR3 is TGTGCCAGCAGTTTCTTTAATTCACCCCTCCACTTT.

This clone was observed a handful of times. V usage is TRBV5-1 and J usage is TRBJ1-6, with a tentative D call TRBD1 (5 bases). Trimming took 3 bases from V and 6 from J, leaving 10 bases between them. This CDR3 is built from 14 residues. Germline V gene lookup returns CDR1 SGHRS and CDR2 YFSETQ. The CDR3 here is CASSSDSSNSPLHF. The CDR3 bases are TGCGCCAGCAGCTCCGACAGCTCTAATTCACCCCTCCACTTT.

The chain joins TRBV3-1 (or the pseudogene TRBV3-2) to TRBJ2-3; TRBD2 agrees at 13 bases. Germline V gene data show CDR1 as LGHDT and CDR2 as YNNKEL (reference sequence). This CDR3 spans 19 amino acids. The V segment lost 0 bases and the J segment 6 bases; nucleotides outside the gene matches: 12. DNA of the CDR3: TGTGCCAGCAGCCAAGATACAACTTTACTAGCGGGGGGGCTTGATACGCAGTATTTT. Amino acid sequence: CASSQDTTLLAGGLDTQYF.

Details on this clone: The identical CDR3 is also encoded by other nucleotide sequences in the sample. V gene TRBV4-2 combines with J gene TRBJ1-1; possible D gene TRBD1, 6 bases. Trimming shortened V by 3 bases and J by 2 bases, and 7 bases separated the two germline ends. CDR3 size: 13 residues. Germline CDR1 is LGHNA and CDR2 is YNFKEQ. The CDR3 bases are TGTGCCAGCAGCCAGGGGGCTAACACTGAAGCTTTCTTT. Translated: CASSQGANTEAFF.

V and J are TRBV30 and TRBJ2-7; TRBD2 matches 9 bases. V gave up 1 base and J gave up 4 bases; unmatched junction bases: 8. The length of the CDR3 is 15 residues. Germline lookup yields CDR1 GTSNPN and CDR2 SVGIG (reference sequence). The CDR3 spells CAWSAEAGGMYEQYF. DNA of the CDR3: TGTGCCTGGAGTGCGGAAGCGGGGGGTATGTACGAGCAGTACTTC.

This sequence joins TRBV4-1 and TRBJ1-2; D remains ambiguous. The CDR3 has 17 residues. Germline V lookup: CDR1 MGHRA, CDR2 YSYEKL. V was clipped by 0 bases and J by 1 base, with 15 bases between them. Here the CDR3 reads CASSQEGLGDFNYGYTF. The CDR3 DNA reads as TGCGCCAGCAGCCAAGAAGGTCTAGGAGATTTTAACTATGGCTACACCTTC.

The V call is TRBV19, the J call TRBJ1-3; tentative D call: TRBD1 (5 bases). Trimming took 3 bases from V and 5 from J, leaving 8 bases between them. The length of the CDR3 is 13 residues. CDR1 is LNHDA and CDR2 is SQIVND in the germline V gene (reference sequence). The CDR3 region is CASSIGGRNTIYF. CDR3 DNA: TGTGCCAGTAGTATCGGGGGACGAAACACCATATATTTT.

The V gene is TRBV28, the J gene TRBJ2-7; 7 bases are a match to TRBD1. The length of the CDR3 is 15 residues. The germline gives CDR1 MDHEN, CDR2 SYDVKM. J was trimmed by 6 bases and V by 5 bases; bases with no gene match: 13. For the CDR3, the DNA is TGTGCCAGCAGTCCGGGTCTGGGACAGACTTCCGAGCAGTACTTC. Residues: CASSPGLGQTSEQYF.

The chain carries TRBV5-1 and TRBJ1-1; 7 nucleotides agree with TRBD1. The CDR3 covers 15 residues. V shed 0 bases and J 4 bases; nucleotides not matched to a gene: 6. Germline CDR1 is SGHRS and CDR2 is YFSETQ. CDR3 in DNA: TGCGCCAGCAGCTTGGCCTTATCAGGGGGCACTGAAGCTTTCTTT. Its translation is CASSLALSGGTEAFF. Together with reference TRBV5-1 and TRBJ1-1, the CDR3 gives the full variable domain: KAGVTQTPRYLIKTRGQQVTLSCSPISGHRSVSWYQQTPGQGLQFLFEYFSETQRNKGNFPGRFSGRQFSNSRSEMNVSTLELGDSALYLCASSLALSGGTEAFFGQGTRLTVV.

This chain connects TRBV2 to TRBJ2-5, with D hard to call. Trimming took off 1 base at V and 5 bases at J, with 11 bases between the two ends. CDR1 is SNHLY, CDR2 FYNNEI, per germline. This CDR3 comprises 14 residues. The CDR3 DNA reads TGTGCCAGCAGTGAAGAGAGAGGTCCGGAGACCCAGTACTTC. It codes for CASSEERGPETQYF.

Many counts were recorded for this clone. The chain joins TRBV7-9 to TRBJ1-6; D unclear. The CDR3 is 13 amino acids. The V gene lost 2 bases and the J gene lost 7 bases, with 6 bases spanning the gap. In germline, CDR1 is SEHNR, CDR2 FQNEAQ (reference sequence). The CDR3 region is CASSLNANSPLHF. The CDR3 coding sequence is TGTGCCAGCAGCTTAAACGCGAATTCACCCCTCCACTTT.